What follows describes a single TCR beta chain. Its target antigen remains unknown. Base qualities are not provided; no much larger clone lies one nucleotide away. At the DNA level, this CDR3 is encoded by other sequences in the same sample as well. This sample is drawn from a study of shared clonotypes between healthy human individuals (dated by TCRdb to the early 2020s). Looking at the study overall: The cohort comprised two women and a few men aged 18 to 49 years. For each donor, CD4 naive and CD4 memory were each run on three plates, CD8 naive on two plates, and CD8 memory on one plate. Between about 0.8 and 9 billion PBMCs per donor were obtained by leukapheresis. To estimate repertoire size and how much clonotype sharing occurs between individuals, the study deeply sequenced the blood TCR repertoires of roughly 5 healthy adults. Different laboratories and diverse techniques were used to prepare libraries and sequence TCR repertoires, to increase sequencing depth and limit assay-specific biases.

Healthy HIV-negative adults with no recently reported acute infections or vaccinations were included as donors. All donors were Caucasian adults living in Nashville, Tennessee, USA. CD4+ T cells were enriched by magnetic negative selection, after which naive cells were positively selected on CD45RA and the negative fraction was taken as the memory subset. After blood collection by leukapheresis, PBMCs were isolated using Ficoll-Histopaque density gradient centrifugation and then cryopreserved in the vapor phase of liquid nitrogen. Analytical flow cytometry was used to check the purity and quantity of each magnetically sorted T cell population. Genomic DNA was isolated from every sorted fraction and measured by UV absorbance on a Nanodrop 2000c. V sheds 4 bases and J sheds 1 base, leaving 5 bases between their ends. CDR1 and CDR2, looked up from the germline V gene, are MNHEY and SVGAGI. From the cysteine up to the phenylalanine, the CDR3 has a length of 12 residues. Just CDR3 DNA is preserved here, 36 bases in frame from base 1.

Using the deep immunoSEQ assay, multiplex PCR amplified TCR CDR3 regions from genomic DNA. Extracted genomic DNA from each cell subset was spread evenly across all wells of several immunoSEQ 96-well plates, with each plate serving as a replicate. Each replicate PCR for sorted subsets received roughly 200 ng genomic DNA, equal to about 29,000 T cell genomes. Purified libraries were measured with a Qubit 3.0 fluorometer, size-checked on a Bioanalyzer 2100, and measured again with the KAPA Library Quantification kit. Each immunoSEQ 96-well plate was sequenced on its own single-read 150-cycle Illumina NextSeq 550 flow cell. From the authors' description of their analysis: The immunoSEQ output contained only junctional sequences without quality scores, so filtering could not match that applied to full-length reads. To assign V/J genes and CDR3, sequences were annotated using PyIR, a Python wrapper for IgBLAST v1.9, with IMGT germline references. Reads were removed for weak V/J assignments (E-value above 1e-6), missing CDR3, stop codons, out-of-frame junctions, or ambiguous translated residues. V3J clonotypes were defined as sequences sharing an identical inferred V gene, J gene, and CDR3 amino acid sequence. Percentage overlap between repertoires was computed as shared unique clonotypes divided by the size of the smaller repertoire. Repertoire richness was assessed with RTK rarefaction, the Chao1 estimator, and Recon v2.1 estimates of unobserved clonotypes. Generation probabilities were computed with OLGA for all TCRbeta clonotypes obtained by the gDNA method from several donors. TCRdb took over this immuneACCESS table, retaining in-frame rearrangements with V and J assigned. Such tables are incomplete; in checked studies, under half of the missing clones stem from an unresolved V gene, and the remainder is unexplained. The DNA gave D and trimming, while V, J and clone size come from that table. For this sample there are some 2.3 million clones; 85% to 95% appear just once. The top ten clones comprise around 0.4% of the sample.

Broad study findings and their caveats: Compared with non-shared clonotypes, the clonotypes found in all four sorted-subset donors had higher generation probabilities. Sampling was restricted to blood, and TCR repertoires in tissues likely differ from the TCR repertoires found in blood. Across a few donors, about 5% of naive CD4, 3% to 3.5% of naive CD8, 2.3% of memory CD4, and 0.4% of memory CD8 clonotypes were shared. Based on pairwise subsampling, the degree of clonotype sharing among donors was expected to be affected by sequencing depth. Naive subsets generally had larger estimated clonotype richness than memory subsets did. The genetic and exposure-history diversity represented was limited by the small number of donors. Rarefaction of sorted-subset datasets indicated incomplete sequencing despite the large sequencing depth.

The sequenced material came from naive CD4+ T cells from PBMCs. The cell subset or site label, as the study defines it: CD45RA+ positively selected. This receptor was obtained from a man younger than 30 in good health. Some clones in this sample may be carry-over from other donors' samples. The sequence joins TRBV6-5 to TRBJ2-7, with the D gene too uncertain to name. The CDR3 here reads CASSSRSYEQYF. The DNA sequence is given as TGTGCCAGCAGTTCCCGATCCTACGAGCAGTACTTC.